These 9 T cell receptor beta chains share one sample of origin, sequenced in a study of T-cell reconstitution after alpha-beta-depleted transplantation in children. For TCRbeta, the library was prepared with unique molecular identifiers. TCRdb independently ran MiXCR on the PCR reads; one entry per CDR3 protein. The sample records about 980,000 distinct CDR3 sequences, 25% to 30% being singletons. The specimen was PBMCs, mostly from graft donor cells, collected 360 days after TCRalphabeta/CD19-depleted stem cell transplant. The source is a boy younger than two who had a stem cell transplant for SCID, so the T cells may come from the graft donor.

A few counts support this clonotype. This chain joins TRBV11-3 and TRBJ2-7, with 11 bases aligning to TRBD1. V lost 5 bases to trimming and J lost 3 bases; unmatched junction nucleotides: 6. There are 15 residues in the CDR3. Germline V gene lookup returns CDR1 SGHNT and CDR2 YENEEA. The CDR3 sequence: CASSAGTGGNYEQYF. The CDR3 DNA sequence: TGTGCCAGCAGCGCCGGGACAGGGGGAAACTACGAGCAGTACTTC.

This rearrangement joins TRBV6-1 to TRBJ2-1; D possibly corresponds to TRBD1 (5 bases). V was trimmed by 5 bases and J by 1 base, leaving 15 bases between them. The V gene's germline CDR1 is MNHNS and CDR2 SASEGT. This CDR3 is 16 amino acids long. The CDR3 coding sequence is TGTGCCAGCAGTAATCCCCAGGGTCTTTCCTACAATGAGCAGTTCTTC. It encodes CASSNPQGLSYNEQFF.

The rearrangement uses TRBV14 and TRBJ2-5; maybe TRBD1 (5 bases). Germline CDR1 and CDR2: SGHDN and FVKESK. CDR3 length: 16 amino acids. The V and J ends lost 0 bases and 2 bases respectively, with 13 bases between them. The CDR3 coding sequence is TGTGCCAGCAGCCAAGATACCAGGGTACAACAAGAGACCCAGTACTTC. Translation: CASSQDTRVQQETQYF.

The chain joins TRBV5-5 to TRBJ2-7; D tentatively fits TRBD1 or TRBD2 (5 bases each). This CDR3 is 13 amino acids long. Germline V gene sequence: CDR1 SGHKS, CDR2 YYEKEE (reference sequence). With 2 bases removed from V and 3 bases from J, the gap between germline ends came to 9 bases. The CDR3 DNA reads as TGTGCCAGCAGCTTCGGGGCCTACTACGAGCAGTACTTC. Its translation is CASSFGAYYEQYF.

This sequence joins TRBV6-2 or TRBV6-3 and TRBJ2-7, with D tentatively TRBD1 (6 bases). Germline values: CDR1 MNHEY, CDR2 SVGEGT. Trimming stripped 6 bases from V and 5 bases from J, with 20 bases between. The CDR3 covers 15 residues. In nucleotides, the CDR3 is TGTGCCAGCAGCCTCAGGGGTTCTTCTGTTGACGAGCAGTACTTC. This gives the protein CASSLRGSSVDEQYF.

V is TRBV20-1 and J is TRBJ2-1; 8 nucleotides agree with TRBD1. V lost 1 base, J lost 5 bases, and 4 bases stayed unmatched. The germline CDR1 and CDR2 sequences are DFQATT and SNEGSKA (reference sequence). This CDR3 has 14 residues. CDR3 in DNA: TGCAGTGCTAGAGGGGACAGGCGGAACAATGAGCAGTTCTTC. Translated: CSARGDRRNNEQFF.

The sample holds a few counts of this clonotype. The chain employs TRBV4-2 and TRBJ2-7; 9 nucleotides agree with TRBD1. Per the germline V gene, CDR1 is LGHNA and CDR2 is YNFKEQ. CDR3 size: 15 residues. Unmatched junction bases numbered 11, after V lost 4 bases and J lost 7 bases. CDR3 bases: TGTGCCAGCAGCCCCTACGGGACAGGGCCGCGGGAGCAGTACTTC. Translated: CASSPYGTGPREQYF.

The rearrangement links TRBV5-1 to TRBJ2-7; possibly TRBD1 or TRBD2 for D (6 bases each). Germline V CDR1 and CDR2: SGHRS, YFSETQ. The CDR3 is 14 residues long. The V end was cut by 2 bases, the J end by 2 bases, with 11 bases between. Here the CDR3 reads CASSLRGTPYEQYF. The CDR3 DNA is TGCGCCAGCAGCTTACGCGGGACACCCTACGAGCAGTACTTC.

This clonotype was detected a few times. J is TRBJ1-3 and V is TRBV3-1; 7 bases agree with TRBD1. In germline, CDR1 is LGHDT, CDR2 YNNKEL (reference sequence). This CDR3 spans 13 amino acids. With 5 bases clipped from V and 4 bases from J, the junction kept 2 bases outside the gene matches. The chain's CDR3 is CASSVDRGNTIYF. The CDR3 coding sequence is TGTGCCAGCAGCGTGGACAGGGGAAACACCATATATTTT.